Listed below are T cell receptor beta chains from one sample, sequenced in a study of shared clonotypes between healthy human individuals. Using immunoSEQ multiplex PCR, the repertoire was profiled, and TCRdb retains in-frame clones only, with some absent. The table includes some 2,400,000 clones, roughly 95% detected once. Material for sequencing was naive CD4+ T cells sorted from blood. These receptors were obtained from a man younger than 35 in good health. Each CDR3 is given with its conserved first and last residue.

>TRBJ2-2|TRBV30
CAWSVRQLRTGELFF
>TRBJ1-1|TRBV30
CAWSSGTDEAFF
>TRBJ1-2|TRBV2
CASSEAKGAYGYTF
>TRBJ2-4|TRBV29-1
CSVHGLAAQQNIQYF
>TRBJ2-2|TRBV9
CASSVGAGLNTGELFF
>TRBJ2-7|TRBV7-9
CASSQDKTYEQYF
>TRBJ2-7|TRBV14
CASSPVTGGLSHEQYF
>TRBJ2-7|TRBV9
CASSVGLVSGPSWEQYF
>TRBJ2-6|TRBV11-2
CASSSTGGAGANVLTF
>TRBJ1-5|TRBV4-1
CASSQDGQGNQPQHF
>TRBJ1-3|TRBV10-2
CASSEQGGGNTIYF
>TRBJ2-7|TRBV7-2
CASSPGTGSYEQYF
>TRBJ2-5|TRBV5-4
CASSPGRRETQYF
>TRBJ2-7|TRBV7-2
CASSLGGQGIGEQYF
>TRBJ1-4|TRBV5-1
CASRVGSYNEKLFF
>TRBJ2-1|TRBV7-2
CASSVARLSSYNEQFF
>TRBJ1-6|TRBV6-6
CASSYQPNSPLHF
>TRBJ1-1|TRBV7-2
CASRYTNLNTEAFF
>TRBJ2-5|TRBV25-1
CASSEGETQYF
>TRBJ2-7|TRBV27
CASSFSGGPFEQYF
>TRBJ1-4|TRBV5-8
CASSSGQGAVNEKLFF
>-|TRBV10-3
CAISEYYEQYF
>TRBJ2-3|TRBV5-1
CASSLTGNTEDTQYF
>TRBJ2-1|TRBV25-1
CASRAGEPYNEQFF
>TRBJ2-3|TRBV7-2
CASSEDWSTDTQYF
>TRBJ1-2|TRBV2
CASSAQGYGYTF
>TRBJ2-3|TRBV5-1
CASSLILGGSTDTQYF
>TRBJ2-7|TRBV18
CASSAGTGTYEQYF
>TRBJ2-5|TRBV30
CAWRGRGWETQYF
>TRBJ1-2|TRBV10-3
CAISESSLYPTIGYTF
>TRBJ1-1|TRBV18
CASSPAGRGQNEAFF
>TRBJ1-1|TRBV7-2
CASSLEGGNTEAFF
>TRBJ2-6|TRBV30
CAWSVLMPSGANVLTF
>TRBJ1-1|TRBV29-1
CSVEKTVGEAFF
>TRBJ1-1|TRBV20-1
CSALSNTEAFF
>TRBJ2-5|TRBV19
CASSIPGLSQLIQETQYF
>TRBJ2-7|TRBV5-1
CASSLSGGYEQYF
>TRBJ1-2|TRBV2
CASRPTITPNYGYTF
>TRBJ1-5|TRBV6-4
CASSDITIRTGHMSQHF
>TRBJ2-2|TRBV7-2
CASSTSGGPGELFF
>TRBJ2-7|TRBV4-1
CASSHMKGLGYEQYF
>TRBJ2-1|TRBV10-1
CASSESRLAAQFF
>TRBJ2-7|TRBV5-1
CASSLRASGGPSSYEQYF
>TRBJ2-7|TRBV2
CASSPPPGALEQYF
>TRBJ1-3|TRBV6-5
CASSYSGSSGNTIYF
>TRBJ2-3|TRBV30
CAWSGTSGDTDTQYF
>TRBJ2-5|TRBV10-2
CASNPSGGIQETQYF